This T cell receptor (beta chain) was found in a study of chemoradiotherapy in HPV16-positive cancers (dated by TCRdb to 2021 to 2024). Regarding the research as a whole: Using functional T-cell assays on cells from two HPV16-positive patients, the researchers defined candidate HPV-specific T-cell clones and common TCR motifs. Whether T-cell immunity against the HPV oncoproteins E6 and E7 changes during chemoradiotherapy and whether survival is affected by this immunity were examined in the study. Next, the candidate HPV-specific TCRs and motifs were followed in TCR repertoires from about 90 patients with HPV-related cancers. The investigation overall reported the following: Improved recurrence-free survival in HPV16-positive patients was associated with expansion of HPV-responsive T cells during chemoradiotherapy. The functional definition of HPV-specific T cells was derived from only two HPV16-positive patients, and the survival association was reported for HPV16-positive patients. Expansion of candidate HPV-specific clones and E7-related TCR motifs was observed in the tumor microenvironment during treatment, whereas no such expansion was observed for non-HPV-specific T cells.

Because repertoires were sampled repeatedly during chemoradiotherapy, clonal expansion in the tumor microenvironment could be followed. Receptors were amplified or captured by the immunoSEQ multiplex PCR assay. TCRdb's version of the immuneACCESS table is confined to in-frame rearrangements and falls short of the full clone set. An unresolved V gene accounts for under half of the shortfall where checked; the remainder is of unknown origin. The sample table lists some 5,000 clones, roughly three quarters of them with a count of one. The ten largest clones represent approximately 5% of the sample. With regard to this clone: Its antigen is still unknown. No base quality information exists; no much larger clone differs at one position.

At the junction V is shortened by 6 bases and J by 7 bases; bases outside the gene matches: 8. As encoded in the germline V gene, CDR1 is MNHNS while CDR2 is SASEGT. The CDR3 numbers 15 residues from cysteine through phenylalanine. Here the CDR3 DNA is all that survives: 45 bases in frame from base 1. Recombination linked TRBV6-1 to TRBJ1-4; 10 central bases correspond to TRBD1. This TCR was sampled from a human donor with HPV-associated anogenital cancer. The starting material was tumor tissue, obtained from a patient who underwent chemoradiotherapy. The nucleotide sequence is TGTGCCAGCAGCCCCCCGACAGGGGGCCGTGAAAAACTGTTTTTT. Its product reads: CASSPPTGGREKLFF.